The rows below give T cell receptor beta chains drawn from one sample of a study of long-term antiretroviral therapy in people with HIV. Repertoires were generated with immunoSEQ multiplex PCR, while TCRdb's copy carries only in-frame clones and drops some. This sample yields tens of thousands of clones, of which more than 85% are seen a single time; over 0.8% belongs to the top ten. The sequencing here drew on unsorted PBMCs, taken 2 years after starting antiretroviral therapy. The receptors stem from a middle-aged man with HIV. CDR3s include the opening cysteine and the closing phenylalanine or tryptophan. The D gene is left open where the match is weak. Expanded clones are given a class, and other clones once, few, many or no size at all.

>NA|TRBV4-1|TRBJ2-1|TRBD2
TGCGCCAGCAGCCAAGTGGAGGGGGAGAGCGGGAGTCCTCTCTATGAGCAGTTCTTC
CASSQVEGESGSPLYEQFF
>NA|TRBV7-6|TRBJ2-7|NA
TGTGCCAGCAGCTTAGAAGCCGGGCGATTCTACGAGCAGTACTTC
CASSLEAGRFYEQYF
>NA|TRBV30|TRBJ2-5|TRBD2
TGTGCCTGGAGAGCTAGGACTAGCGGGGGGCCTGAGACCCAGTACTTC
CAWRARTSGGPETQYF
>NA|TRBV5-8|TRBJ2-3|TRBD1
TGTGCCAGCGAACTAAACAGGGGGCTCACAGATACGCAGTATTTT
CASELNRGLTDTQYF
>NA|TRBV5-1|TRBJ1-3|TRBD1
TGCGCCAGCAGCTTGGGACCCGGGACAGGGAACGGCGGAAACACCATATATTTT
CASSLGPGTGNGGNTIYF
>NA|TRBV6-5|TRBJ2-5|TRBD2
TGTGCCAGCAGTAAACTAGCGGGAGGAGGAGAGACCCAGTACTTC
CASSKLAGGGETQYF
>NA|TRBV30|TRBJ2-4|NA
TGTGCCTGGAGTGTACCTGCGATAGCCAAAAACATTCAGTACTTC
CAWSVPAIAKNIQYF
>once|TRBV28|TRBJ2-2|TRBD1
TGTGCCAGCAGTTCTGGACAGGGGTTGACCGGGGAGCTGTTTTTT
CASSSGQGLTGELFF
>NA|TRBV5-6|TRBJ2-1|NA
TGTGCCAGCAGCTTGTCCCAACGGGACTTCTACAATGAGCAGTTCTTC
CASSLSQRDFYNEQFF
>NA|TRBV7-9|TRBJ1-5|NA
TGTGCCAGCAGCTTAACGACAGCGTATAGCAATCAGCCCCAGCATTTT
CASSLTTAYSNQPQHF
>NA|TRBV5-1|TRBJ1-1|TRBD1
TGCGCCAGCAGCTTGGGAACAGGGGGCGAAGCTTTCTTT
CASSLGTGGEAFF
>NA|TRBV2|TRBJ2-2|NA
TGTGCCAGCACCCGGCCTGGGGAGCTGTTTTTT
CASTRPGELFF
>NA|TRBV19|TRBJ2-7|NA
TGTGCCAGTAGTTACGGGACACACGGCGAGCAGTACTTC
CASSYGTHGEQYF
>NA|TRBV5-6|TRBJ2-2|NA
TGTGCCAGCAGCTTGGTCCAGGGGTTGGGCGGGGAGCTGTTTTTT
CASSLVQGLGGELFF
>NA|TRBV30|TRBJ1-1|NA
TGTGCCTGGAAAAACCTGAAAGCTTTCTTT
CAWKNLKAFF
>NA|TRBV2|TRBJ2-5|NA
TGTGCCAGCAGTGAAGAGAGGGGACTGGAGACCCAGTACTTC
CASSEERGLETQYF
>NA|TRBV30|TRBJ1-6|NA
TGTGCCTGGAGTGTGACATATAATTCACCCCTCCACTTT
CAWSVTYNSPLHF
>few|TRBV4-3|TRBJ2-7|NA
TGCGCCAGCAGCCAAGTCCCGGGTTACGAGCAGTACTTC
CASSQVPGYEQYF
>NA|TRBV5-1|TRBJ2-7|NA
TGCGCCAGCAGCTTGGTGGAGGGGGACTCCTACGAGCAGTACTTC
CASSLVEGDSYEQYF
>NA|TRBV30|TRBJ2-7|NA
TGTGCCTGGAGCGTGGCCTACGAGCAGTACTTC
CAWSVAYEQYF
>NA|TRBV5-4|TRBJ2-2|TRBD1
TGTGCCAGCAGCTTCCAGGGGGCGACCGGGGAGCTGTTTTTT
CASSFQGATGELFF
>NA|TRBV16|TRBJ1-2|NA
TGTGCCAGCAGCCAATCCCCGGGGCACGGTAGCTATGGCTACACCTTC
CASSQSPGHGSYGYTF
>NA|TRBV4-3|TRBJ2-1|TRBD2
TGCGCCAGCAGCCAAGCTAGCGGGAGGCAATACAATGAGCAGTTCTTC
CASSQASGRQYNEQFF
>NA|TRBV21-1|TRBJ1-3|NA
TGTGCCAGCAGCTACCGGGACAGCTCTGGAAACACCATATATTTT
CASSYRDSSGNTIYF
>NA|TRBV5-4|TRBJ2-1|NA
TGTGCCAGCAGCCCGGGGCCCGACTACAATGAGCAGTTCTTC
CASSPGPDYNEQFF
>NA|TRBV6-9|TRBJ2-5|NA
TGTGCCAGCAGTTATCGGACGGACAGCCAAGAGACCCAGTACTTC
CASSYRTDSQETQYF
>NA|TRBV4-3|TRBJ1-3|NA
TGCGCCAGCAGCCAAGGGACCGGGACCGTCGGAAACACCATATATTTT
CASSQGTGTVGNTIYF
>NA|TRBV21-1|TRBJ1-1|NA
TGTGCCAGCAGAAGACAGGGGATGGAGGTCACGCACACTGAAGCTTTCTTT
CASRRQGMEVTHTEAFF
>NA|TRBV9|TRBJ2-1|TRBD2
TGTGCCAGCAGCATTAGCGGGAGCGATGAGCAGTTCTTC
CASSISGSDEQFF
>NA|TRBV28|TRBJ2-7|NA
TGTGCCAGCAGTTTAACCCCACAACGGATCTACGAGCAGTACTTC
CASSLTPQRIYEQYF
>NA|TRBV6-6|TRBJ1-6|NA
TGTGCCAGCACCCCGACAGGTCTTAATTCACCCCTCCACTTT
CASTPTGLNSPLHF
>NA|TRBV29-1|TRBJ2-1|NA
TGCAGCGTTGAAGGGGGGATCTTC
CSVEGGIF
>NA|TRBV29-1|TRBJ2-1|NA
TGCAGCGTCGCCTCTATTCTCCGCAATGAGCAGTTCTTC
CSVASILRNEQFF
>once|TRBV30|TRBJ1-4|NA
TGTGCCTGGAACATAAACCCAACTAATGAAAAACTGTTTTTT
CAWNINPTNEKLFF
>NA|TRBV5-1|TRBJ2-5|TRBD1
TGCGCCAGCAGCTTGTCTCCAGGGGGAGAGACCCAGTACTTC
CASSLSPGGETQYF
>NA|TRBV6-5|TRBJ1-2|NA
TGTGCCAGCGGTCACAGTGGCTACACCTTC
CASGHSGYTF
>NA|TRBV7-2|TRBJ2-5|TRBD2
TGTGCCAGCAGCTTAGAGAGCGGGGGCTACGAGACCCAGTACTTC
CASSLESGGYETQYF
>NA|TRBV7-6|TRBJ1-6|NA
TGTGCCAGCAGCTTAGAGGGGGAAGAATATAATTCACCCCTCCACTTT
CASSLEGEEYNSPLHF
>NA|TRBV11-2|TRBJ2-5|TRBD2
TGTGCCAGCAGCTTAGCGGGGGGACCAGGCCAAGAGACCCAGTACTTC
CASSLAGGPGQETQYF
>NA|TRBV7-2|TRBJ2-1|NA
TGTGCCAGCAGCTTAGTAGGGGGGACACCCAATGAGCAGTTCTTC
CASSLVGGTPNEQFF
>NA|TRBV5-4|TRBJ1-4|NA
TGTGCCAGCAGCTTGGGGGGGGGAATTAATGAAAAACTGTTTTTT
CASSLGGGINEKLFF
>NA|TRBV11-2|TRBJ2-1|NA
TGTGCCAGCAGCCGTTCATATGAGCAGTTCTTC
CASSRSYEQFF
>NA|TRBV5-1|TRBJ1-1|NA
TGCGCCAGCAGCTCAGGGGAGATGAACACTGAAGCTTTCTTT
CASSSGEMNTEAFF
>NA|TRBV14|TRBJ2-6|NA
TGTGCCAGTGGTCCCTTCTCTGGGGCCAACGTCCTGACTTTC
CASGPFSGANVLTF
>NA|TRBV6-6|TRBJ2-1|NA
TGTGCCAGCAGTCAGGACATTTCCTACAATGAGCAGTTCTTC
CASSQDISYNEQFF
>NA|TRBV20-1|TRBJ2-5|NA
TGCAGGCCCCTAGAGACCCAGTACTTC
CRPLETQYF
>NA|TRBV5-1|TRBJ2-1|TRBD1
TGCGCCAGCAGTCGGGCAGGGACAGGGGGTGCCAATGAGCAGTTCTTC
CASSRAGTGGANEQFF
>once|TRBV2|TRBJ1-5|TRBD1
TGTGCCAGCAGGACGGACAGGGCTAGCAATCAGCCCCAGCATTTT
CASRTDRASNQPQHF
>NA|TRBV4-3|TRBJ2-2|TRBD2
TGCGCCAGCAGCCTTAGCGGGAGTCCCAACACCGGGGAGCTGTTTTTT
CASSLSGSPNTGELFF
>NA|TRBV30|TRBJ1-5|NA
TGTGCCTGGAGTGTAAAGGGACCGCAGCCCCAGCATTTT
CAWSVKGPQPQHF
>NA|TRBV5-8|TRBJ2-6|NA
TGTGCCAGCAGCCCCTGGGCCCCTGGGGCCAACGTCCTGACTTTC
CASSPWAPGANVLTF
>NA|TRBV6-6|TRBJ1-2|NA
TGTGCCGTGACGGGCCCCAGGGAAGGGTGGGAAGGCTACACCTTC
CAVTGPREGWEGYTF
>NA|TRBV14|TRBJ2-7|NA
TGTGCCAGCAGCCAAGACTACATGGGCACCTCCATCAGCCACTTC
CASSQDYMGTSISHF
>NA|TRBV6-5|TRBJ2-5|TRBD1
TGTGCCAGCAGTTACAGAGGGACAGGGCGAGAGACCCAGTACTTC
CASSYRGTGRETQYF
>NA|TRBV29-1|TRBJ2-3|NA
TGCAGCGTTGAAGGTTGGGCGGGGCATCCAAGCACAGATACGCAGTATTTT
CSVEGWAGHPSTDTQYF